The 12 T cell receptor beta chains in this list originate from one sample, sequenced in a study of T cells in localized non-small cell lung cancer. Sequencing was performed with immunoSEQ multiplex PCR; in TCRdb, only in-frame clones are kept and a portion is missing. The profile shows some 33,000 clones, about 91% of them singletons. The sequencing here drew on PBMCs, taken before any cancer treatment. Receptor source: a man aged 35-75 years with stage II lung adenocarcinoma.

The V gene is TRBV20-1, the J gene TRBJ2-2; D unclear. This CDR3 spans 11 amino acids. The germline CDR1 and CDR2 sequences are DFQATT and SNEGSKA (reference sequence). With 3 bases removed from V and 6 bases from J, the gap between germline ends came to 5 bases. The CDR3 nucleotides read TGCAGTGCTAGGGGCTCCGGGGAGCTGTTTTTT. It codes for CSARGSGELFF.

This clone was found once. The chain is built from TRBV7-3 and TRBJ2-2; 9 bases map to TRBD2. The junction had 6 bases not matched to a gene; V was cut back by 0 bases and J by 1 base. The CDR3 has 18 residues. The germline V gene has CDR1 SGHTA and CDR2 FQGTGA. CDR3 protein: CASSLTPAGGLNTGELFF. CDR3 bases: TGTGCCAGCAGCTTAACACCAGCGGGAGGACTGAACACCGGGGAGCTGTTTTTT.

With regard to this clone: The sample holds other DNA sequences that translate to the same CDR3. This chain links TRBV5-8 with TRBJ2-3, with a weak D call TRBD2 (6 bases). Germline loops: CDR1 SGHTS, CDR2 YDEGEE. Trimming shortened V by 1 base and J by 4 bases, and 7 bases separated the two germline ends. This CDR3 is 13 amino acids long. The CDR3 DNA sequence: TGTGCCAGCAGCTTGCGGGAGCCAGATACGCAGTATTTT. Translation gives CASSLREPDTQYF.

The chain employs TRBV21-1 and TRBJ1-1. TRBV21-1 is shown as a pseudogene. The CDR3 extends over 12 amino acids. CDR3 protein: CAWTQWNTEAFF. Written as DNA, the CDR3 is TGTGCCTGGACCCAATGGAACACTGAAGCTTTCTTT.

The gene calls are TRBV7-9 and TRBJ1-2; unclear D gene. CDR1 and CDR2 (germline): SEHNR, FQNEAQ (reference sequence). CDR3 length: 12 residues. V was shortened by 2 bases and J by 8 bases, with 9 bases between the two germline ends. CDR3 nucleotides: TGTGCCAGCAGCTTATCCACAAGCGGCTACACCTTC. Translating gives CASSLSTSGYTF.

The J gene is TRBJ2-1, the V gene TRBV28; D is possibly TRBD1 or TRBD2 (5 bases each). The CDR3 covers 15 residues. V was pared by 4 bases and J by 5 bases, with 15 bases between. Germline assignment: CDR1 MDHEN and CDR2 SYDVKM. CDR3 bases: TGTGCCAGCAGTTCCTTGGGGACCGACCACAATGAGCAGTTCTTC. It codes for CASSSLGTDHNEQFF.

The chain combines TRBV18 with TRBJ1-5, with a possible D match to TRBD1 (6 bases). Trimming pared 6 bases from V and 4 bases from J, leaving 16 bases between. Germline loops: CDR1 KGHSH, CDR2 LQKENI. The CDR3 totals 15 residues. Here the CDR3 DNA reads TGTGCCAGCTCCACGGGGGCCGGTACTAATCAGCCCCAGCATTTT. As protein: CASSTGAGTNQPQHF.

The rearrangement uses TRBV19 and TRBJ1-5; weak D call: TRBD1 (5 bases). Germline assignment: CDR1 LNHDA and CDR2 SQIVND (reference sequence). V dropped 4 bases and J dropped 3 bases, with 10 bases sitting between them. This CDR3 is 14 amino acids long. CDR3 nucleotides: TGTGCCAGTAGTACATCAGGGTACAATCAGCCCCAGCATTTT. It specifies CASSTSGYNQPQHF.

This clone has a handful of counts. This chain joins TRBV4-1 and TRBJ2-1, with D perhaps matching TRBD2 (6 bases). V was pared by 0 bases and J by 2 bases, with 14 bases between. Germline CDR1 is MGHRA and CDR2 is YSYEKL. This CDR3 comprises 17 residues. The CDR3 loop reads CASSQDRGLSPYNEQFF. In DNA form, the CDR3 reads TGCGCCAGCAGCCAAGACCGGGGACTGTCACCCTACAATGAGCAGTTCTTC.

The V and J genes are TRBV7-9 and TRBJ1-1, with D possibly matching TRBD1 (6 bases). Deletions cut 6 bases from V and 5 bases from J, with 19 bases between. This CDR3 has 15 residues. Germline values: CDR1 SEHNR, CDR2 FQNEAQ (reference sequence). The CDR3 DNA is TGTGCCAGCAGAAACACCCTCGGGGGGCGAACTGAAGCTTTCTTT. Translation: CASRNTLGGRTEAFF. Looking up the rest from reference TRBV7-9 and TRBJ1-1 gives the full variable domain: DTGVSQNPRHKITKRGQNVTFRCDPISEHNRLYWYRQTLGQGPEFLTYFQNEAQLEKSRLLSDRFSAERPKGSFSTLEIQRTEQGDSAMYLCASRNTLGGRTEAFFGQGTRLTVV.

The chain is built from TRBV28 and TRBJ1-5, with D uncertain. Germline V gene sequence: CDR1 MDHEN, CDR2 SYDVKM. V was clipped by 3 bases and J by 1 base, with 7 bases between them. CDR3 length: 14 amino acids. The CDR3 protein is CASSLTLSNQPQHF. CDR3 DNA: TGTGCCAGCAGTTTGACATTGAGCAATCAGCCCCAGCATTTT. The full variable domain, in which reference TRBV28 and TRBJ1-5 provide the parts outside the CDR3, is DVKVTQSSRYLVKRTGEKVFLECVQDMDHENMFWYRQDPGLGLRLIYFSYDVKMKEKGDIPEGYSVSREKKERFSLILESASTNQTSMYLCASSLTLSNQPQHFGDGTRLSIL.

This clone was recorded once. V usage is TRBV28 and J usage is TRBJ1-5; TRBD1 might be the D (5 bases). Between the trimmed V and J ends, which lost 6 bases and 2 bases, there was a span of 14 bases. CDR3 length equals 15 residues. In germline, CDR1 is MDHEN, CDR2 SYDVKM. The CDR3 sequence: CASRPGPMGNQPQHF. In DNA, the CDR3 is TGTGCCAGCAGACCAGGGCCCATGGGCAATCAGCCCCAGCATTTT.